The 20 T cell receptor beta chains presented below share a single source sample, sequenced in a study of identical twins. TCRdb itself ran the 5' RACE reads through MiXCR, one entry per CDR3 protein. The table includes around 510,000 distinct CDR3 sequences, around 15% detected once. The data also belong to a second study, concerning yellow fever vaccine responses in identical twins.

Sequencing was carried out using CD4+ T cells sorted from blood. These receptors all stem from a woman younger than 30 in good health.

The chain carries TRBV28 and TRBJ2-7; 7 nucleotides agree with TRBD1. V lost 5 bases and J lost 1; bases outside the gene matches: 5. CDR1 and CDR2 (germline): MDHEN, SYDVKM. The CDR3 extends over 14 amino acids. For the CDR3, the DNA is TGTGCCAGCAGTGGCCGGACAGGATCCTACGAGCAGTACTTC. Its protein product is CASSGRTGSYEQYF.

In its sample, this clonotype was seen a few times. The chain recombines TRBV20-1 with TRBJ1-5; D unresolved. CDR1 is DFQATT and CDR2 is SNEGSKA in the germline V gene (reference sequence). V lost 3 bases, J lost 4 bases, and 13 bases lay in between. The CDR3 sequence is 14 residues long. The CDR3 is CSARNPHENQPQHF. The CDR3 DNA sequence: TGCAGTGCTAGGAACCCCCACGAGAATCAGCCCCAGCATTTT.

DNA for the CDR3: TGTGCCAGTTCCCCCGCGGGGGCCTCCTACGAGCAGTACTTC. It codes for CASSPAGASYEQYF. The genes are TRBV19 and TRBJ2-7, with D possibly TRBD2 on 7 matching bases. Trimming took off 8 bases at V and 0 bases at J, with 14 bases between the two ends. Germline values: CDR1 LNHDA, CDR2 SQIVND (reference sequence). The CDR3 has 14 residues.

This clonotype was counted only a few times. The rearrangement joins TRBV7-9 to TRBJ2-6, with unresolved D. Trimming took 10 bases from V and 1 from J, leaving 8 bases between them. This CDR3 spans 13 amino acids. CDR1 SEHNR and CDR2 FQNEAQ come from the germline V gene (reference sequence). The CDR3 sequence is CATGRSGANVLTF. As DNA, the CDR3 is TGTGCCACCGGAAGGTCTGGGGCCAACGTCCTGACTTTC.

This chain uses TRBV28 with TRBJ2-5; D is perhaps TRBD2 (7 bases). Per germline, CDR1 MDHEN and CDR2 SYDVKM. V lost 6 bases and J 5 bases, leaving 19 bases between the germline ends. The CDR3 consists of 15 residues. The CDR3 DNA sequence: TGTGCCAGCAGAGCGGGGACACGCTCTGGGGAGACCCAGTACTTC. Its protein product is CASRAGTRSGETQYF.

As for this clonotype: A junction end diverges from the germline sequence, so it may reflect a read error. The chain recombines TRBV5-1 with TRBJ1-1, with D tentatively TRBD1 (5 bases). CDR1 is SGHRS and CDR2 is YFSETQ in the germline V gene. There are 15 residues in the CDR3. The CDR3 nucleotides are TGCGCCAGCAGCAAGGGGATGGCTATGAACACTGAAGTTTTCTTT. Its translation is CASSKGMAMNTEVFF.

Only a few counts were recorded for this clonotype. The chain couples TRBV2 to TRBJ2-3; D is perhaps TRBD2 (6 bases). Trimming pared 6 bases from V and 4 bases from J, leaving 14 bases between. Germline loops: CDR1 SNHLY, CDR2 FYNNEI. The CDR3 is 14 residues long. CDR3 loop: CASRGLAAADTQYF. CDR3 sequence (DNA): TGTGCCAGCAGGGGGTTAGCGGCCGCAGATACGCAGTATTTT.

This clonotype has just a few counts. This sequence joins TRBV28 and TRBJ1-2; a weak D match, TRBD1 (6 bases). Trimming shortened V by 5 bases and J by 4 bases, and 11 bases separated the two germline ends. Germline values: CDR1 MDHEN, CDR2 SYDVKM. This CDR3 has 13 residues. The CDR3 sequence is CASSQDRSYGYTF. The DNA for the CDR3 is TGTGCCAGCAGTCAAGACAGGAGCTATGGCTACACCTTC.

The CDR3 spells CASRGNGGREKFF. DNA for the CDR3: TGTGCCAGCAGGGGAAACGGGGGGAGGGAAAAGTTCTTC. The chain uses TRBV2 and TRBJ2-1; the match to TRBD2 covers 7 bases. The CDR3 is 13 residues long. Trimming removed 6 bases from V and 14 bases from J; junction bases left unmatched: 13. The V gene's germline CDR1 is SNHLY and CDR2 FYNNEI.

The chain has TRBV12-3 or TRBV12-4 and TRBJ1-1; D possibly corresponds to TRBD1 (5 bases). This CDR3 spans 13 amino acids. Trimming removed 5 bases from V and 3 bases from J, with 10 bases in between. CDR3 in DNA: TGTGCCAGCAGTGGTAAGGGGTACACTGAAGCTTTCTTT. As protein: CASSGKGYTEAFF.

The chain employs TRBV11-2 and TRBJ2-3, with 11 bases identical to TRBD2. Trimming took 1 base from V and 3 from J; bases not matched to a gene: 9. CDR3 size: 18 residues. Germline V lookup: CDR1 SGHAT, CDR2 FQNNGV. The CDR3 DNA is TGTGCCAGCAGCTTAGGGAGTCTAGCGGGGGGCCCTACAGATACGCAGTATTTT. Translation gives CASSLGSLAGGPTDTQYF.

There are many counts of this clonotype. This chain joins TRBV7-2 and TRBJ2-5; D may match TRBD1 or TRBD2 (5 bases each). The CDR3 is made up of 16 amino acids. Germline loops: CDR1 SGHTA, CDR2 FQGNSA. V lost 5 bases and J lost 3, with 19 bases in between. The CDR3, as DNA: TGTGCCAGCAGCGCCACAACCGGGACCATAAAAGAGACCCAGTACTTC. It yields the protein CASSATTGTIKETQYF.

A few counts support this clonotype. The chain joins TRBV4-2 to TRBJ2-2; D unclear. The CDR3 sequence is 20 residues long. With 2 bases removed from V and 4 bases from J, the gap between germline ends came to 26 bases. In germline, CDR1 is LGHNA, CDR2 YNFKEQ. The DNA of the CDR3 is TGTGCCAGCAGCCAACTCCATCCCCTCTCCGAGGTTTGGGGCACCGGGGAGCTGTTTTTT. It yields the protein CASSQLHPLSEVWGTGELFF.

This clonotype was found a few times. CDR3 coding DNA: TGTGCCAGCAGCTTATTACAGGGGGGAGGAGAGACCCAGTACTTC. Translated, it gives CASSLLQGGGETQYF. V is TRBV7-9 and J is TRBJ2-5, with 8 bases aligning to TRBD1. CDR3 size: 15 residues. The germline V gene has CDR1 SEHNR and CDR2 FQNEAQ (reference sequence). J gave up 4 bases and V 2 bases, and 6 bases lay outside the gene matches.

This clonotype was counted a few times. The genes are TRBV3-1 and TRBJ2-5; 11 bases match TRBD2. CDR1 and CDR2 from the germline V gene are LGHDT and YNNKEL (reference sequence). The CDR3 is 16 residues long. With V trimmed by 3 bases and J by 10 bases, 13 bases remained unmatched. DNA of the CDR3: TGTGCCAGCAGCCATGCCCAACTAGCGGGAGCTTCTATCCAGTACTTC. Translation gives CASSHAQLAGASIQYF.

This clonotype was seen repeatedly, ten times or more. The chain recombines TRBV12-3 or TRBV12-4 with TRBJ1-5; D is unclear. The CDR3 covers 17 residues. V dropped 5 bases and J dropped 1 base, with 18 bases sitting between them. This chain's CDR3 is CASSPSRRERSNQPQHF. The DNA of the CDR3 is TGTGCCAGCAGTCCCTCCCGGAGGGAAAGGAGCAATCAGCCCCAGCATTTT.

This clonotype was picked up a small number of times. The V gene is TRBV20-1, the J gene TRBJ2-7; 8 bases map to TRBD1. CDR3 length: 16 amino acids. The V gene end was trimmed by 0 bases and the J gene end by 5 bases; junction bases not matched to a gene: 12. Germline V gene data show CDR1 as DFQATT and CDR2 as SNEGSKA (reference sequence). The CDR3 here is CSARDSWQGARDEQYF. CDR3 coding DNA: TGCAGTGCTAGAGATTCGTGGCAGGGGGCGCGCGACGAGCAGTACTTC.

The V and J genes are TRBV23-1 and TRBJ2-7, with TRBD1 matching 8 bases. TRBV23-1 is noted as an ORF with a role that remains uncertain. CDR3 length: 15 amino acids. Trimming cost V 4 bases and J 7 bases; bases outside gene matches: 12. This CDR3 reads CASSPPGQALWEQYF. As DNA, the CDR3 is TGCGCCAGCAGTCCACCGGGACAGGCCCTATGGGAGCAGTACTTC.

Ten or more counts support this clonotype. The chain employs TRBV20-1 and TRBJ2-4; no firm D call. The CDR3 is made up of 11 amino acids. The germline CDR1 and CDR2 sequences are DFQATT and SNEGSKA (reference sequence). The V and J ends lost 7 bases and 0 bases respectively, with 4 bases between them. Here the CDR3 reads CSGLAKNIQYF. The CDR3 bases are TGCAGTGGACTAGCCAAAAACATTCAGTACTTC.

A few counts support this clonotype. The genes are TRBV9 and TRBJ2-3; 9 bases map to TRBD2. V lost 5 bases and J lost 4; bases outside the gene matches: 8. Germline V CDR1 and CDR2: SGDLS, YYNGEE. The CDR3 length is 15 residues. CDR3 bases: TGTGCCAGCAGACCGGGGACTAGCCCCGCAGATACGCAGTATTTT. It specifies CASRPGTSPADTQYF.